These T cell receptor beta chains were read from a single sample in a study of T cell responses to AZD1222 COVID-19 vaccine. TCRdb keeps only in-frame clones here, not all; method: immunoSEQ multiplex PCR. This repertoire shows about 76,000 clones, approximately 88% found once; its top ten account for under 5%. Sequenced here: peripheral blood, sampled on day 0 of MenACWY control vaccination. The receptor set was obtained from an adult in good health. Each CDR3 is given with its conserved first and last residue. A D gene is named only where the DNA matches it firmly.

.	TRBV7-9	TRBJ1-3	CASSRTGTRGDTIYF	TGTGCCAGCAGCCGTACCGGGACAAGGGGTGACACCATATATTTT
.	TRBV6-5	TRBJ1-2	CASSYVRGLSYGYTF	TGTGCCAGCAGTTACGTCAGGGGCCTGAGCTATGGCTACACCTTC
.	TRBV28	TRBJ2-3	CASTPDSSLRDTQYF	TGTGCCAGCACCCCGGACAGTTCCCTTAGGGATACGCAGTATTTT
TRBD2	TRBV27	TRBJ2-3	CASSTGLAGVIDTQYF	TGTGCCAGCAGTACGGGACTAGCGGGAGTTATAGATACGCAGTATTTT
TRBD2	TRBV20-1	TRBJ2-1	CSVRAGGPEFF	TGCAGTGTGAGAGCGGGAGGGCCGGAGTTCTTC
.	TRBV14	TRBJ1-2	CASSQGGFGYTF	TGTGCCAGCAGCCAGGGGGGATTTGGCTACACCTTC
.	TRBV29-1	TRBJ2-7	CSVELSGRGAEQYF	TGCAGCGTTGAACTCTCAGGCAGGGGTGCCGAGCAGTACTTC
TRBD1	TRBV6-5	TRBJ2-7	CASRKGDSSYEQYF	TGTGCCAGCAGGAAAGGGGACAGCTCCTACGAGCAGTACTTC
.	TRBV20-1	TRBJ1-1	CSARGPSEAFF	TGCAGTGCTAGAGGACCCTCGGAGGCTTTCTTT
.	TRBV20-1	TRBJ1-1	CSARDWAEAFF	TGCAGTGCTAGAGATTGGGCTGAAGCTTTCTTT